Listed below are T cell receptor beta chains from one sample, sequenced in a study of somatic mutations in cytotoxic T cells in rheumatoid arthritis. Libraries were prepared by immunoSEQ multiplex PCR; TCRdb keeps only in-frame clonotypes and omits some of them. This table has roughly 4,000 clones, 80% to 90% appearing once. Sequencing input: CD8+ T cells sorted from blood. The receptors derive from an older woman with rheumatoid arthritis. Both conserved end residues are part of each CDR3. Fields, in order: V gene, clone size, J gene, D gene, CDR3 DNA, CDR3 protein. D genes are given only for firm matches. Clone size is shown for a subset of rows, as once, few, many or a class of expanded clone.

TRBV11-3	NA	TRBJ2-3	NA	TGTGCCAGCAGCCCAAGCACAGCCTCTAGCACAGATACGCAGTATTTT	CASSPSTASSTDTQYF
TRBV6-1	NA	TRBJ1-6	TRBD1	TGTGCCAGCAGTGTTTCGGTGATGGACAGGGGCAGCCAGCGCCAAATACCCCTCCACTTT	CASSVSVMDRGSQRQIPLHF
TRBV19	NA	TRBJ2-7	TRBD2	TGTGCCAGTAGTATGGGACTAGCGGGACGGTACGAGCAGTACTTC	CASSMGLAGRYEQYF
TRBV4-1	NA	TRBJ1-5	TRBD1	TGCGCCAGCAGCCAAGGACAGGGGACTAATCAGCCCCAGCATTTT	CASSQGQGTNQPQHF
TRBV6-5	NA	TRBJ2-7	TRBD1	TGTGCCAGCAGCCCTCGGACAGGGGGCTACGAGCAGTACTTC	CASSPRTGGYEQYF
TRBV5-6	NA	TRBJ2-7	NA	TGTGCCAGCAGCTATATCCACAGTGGTGCCTTCTACGAGCAGTACTTC	CASSYIHSGAFYEQYF
TRBV19	NA	TRBJ1-1	NA	TGTGCCAGTAGTATCGACAGGTCGCGACAAGCTTTCTTT	CASSIDRSRQAFF
TRBV2	NA	TRBJ2-3	NA	TGTGCCGGAATACAGAACACAGATACGCAGTATTTT	CAGIQNTDTQYF
TRBV7-3	NA	TRBJ2-7	NA	TGTGCCAGCAGCTTAGACTCCACCTACGAGCAGTACTTC	CASSLDSTYEQYF
TRBV5-4	once	TRBJ1-2	TRBD1	TGTGCCAGCAGCGGGAGGACAGGGACGAATGGCTACACCTTC	CASSGRTGTNGYTF
TRBV9	NA	TRBJ1-2	NA	TGTGCCAGCAGCGTAGTCGGACAGAACTATGGCTACACCTTC	CASSVVGQNYGYTF
TRBV27	NA	TRBJ2-5	TRBD1	TGTGCCAGCAGTTTATACGCTCTACAGGGGGTTGGACAAGAGACCCAGTACTTC	CASSLYALQGVGQETQYF